This T cell receptor (beta chain) comes out of a study of response to subunit inactivated influenza vaccine. Overall study results and limits: Authors suggested few new T cells are recruited by each seasonal influenza vaccination.

Germline lookup yields CDR1 MNHNY and CDR2 SVGAGI (reference sequence). With 6 bases removed from V and 3 bases from J, the gap between germline ends came to 9 bases. The CDR3 sequence is 12 residues long. From the RT-PCR reads, TCRdb called clonotypes with MiXCR, one entry per CDR3 protein. The sample lists around 710,000 distinct CDR3 sequences, approximately 15% occurring once. The sample holds a few counts of this clonotype. Its antigen remains unidentified. The sequence derives from a man aged 45 to 65 who received an inactivated influenza vaccine. The chain joins TRBV6-6 to TRBJ2-7; no definite D call. The specimen was PBMCs from blood, collected around two weeks before vaccination. The CDR3 DNA reads as TGTGCCAGCAGCCGCAGTATCTACGAGCAGTACTTC. It translates to CASSRSIYEQYF.